The 19 T cell receptor beta chains below were found in one sample sequenced in a study of blood T cell repertoires in COVID-19. Sequencing was performed with immunoSEQ multiplex PCR; in TCRdb, only in-frame clones are kept and a portion is missing. The sample comprises about 210,000 clones, roughly four fifths of which are singletons, and roughly 12% rests with the top ten. The sample was peripheral blood. These receptors originate from a woman aged 40 to 50 with acute or convalescent COVID-19.

V usage is TRBV5-5 and J usage is TRBJ2-3; D might be TRBD1 (6 bases). V dropped 0 bases and J dropped 0 bases, with 11 bases sitting between them. Germline CDR1 SGHKS, CDR2 YYEKEE (reference sequence). This CDR3 contains 16 residues. Here the CDR3 reads CASSLVGGSSTDTQYF. The CDR3 DNA sequence: TGTGCCAGCAGCTTGGTTGGGGGCAGTAGCACAGATACGCAGTATTTT.

This clone was observed once. This sequence joins TRBV27 and TRBJ2-1; D possibly corresponds to TRBD1 (6 bases). V was cut by 0 bases and J by 8 bases, with 11 bases left in between. This CDR3 has 14 amino acids. Germline assignment: CDR1 MNHEY and CDR2 SMNVEV (reference sequence). In DNA form, the CDR3 reads TGTGCCAGCAGTTTATCGCCCAGGGGCGATGAGCAGTTCTTC. Protein sequence: CASSLSPRGDEQFF.

This chain uses TRBV7-6 with TRBJ2-3, with a weak D call TRBD2 (5 bases). Germline V gives CDR1 SGHVS, CDR2 FNYEAQ. CDR3 size: 16 residues. The V end lost 5 bases, the J end lost 1 base, and 16 bases lay between the germline ends. CDR3 sequence (DNA): TGTGCCAGCAGCCCAGGACTCCTAGATGGCACAGATACGCAGTATTTT. Its protein is CASSPGLLDGTDTQYF.

The chain joins TRBV27 to TRBJ2-7; 9 bases align to TRBD2. Germline values: CDR1 MNHEY, CDR2 SMNVEV (reference sequence). This CDR3 spans 17 amino acids. V was clipped by 5 bases and J by 1 base; unmatched bases: 12. The CDR3 nucleotides are TGTGCCAGCAGTCCGAATAAGCTAGCGGGAATTTCCTACGAGCAGTACTTC. Protein sequence: CASSPNKLAGISYEQYF.

The V call is TRBV19, the J call TRBJ2-2, with TRBD1 identical over 11 bases. The CDR3 runs to 15 residues. The germline gives CDR1 LNHDA, CDR2 SQIVND (reference sequence). Trimming took 6 bases from V and 5 from J; bases not matched to a gene: 5. DNA of the CDR3: TGTGCCAGTAGCAGCGGACAGGGGGCAACCGGGGAGCTGTTTTTT. Translating it yields CASSSGQGATGELFF.

Details on this clone: A read error may produce the germline difference seen at one junction end. J is TRBJ2-7 and V is TRBV3-1 (or the pseudogene TRBV3-2); 8 bases are shared with TRBD1. Germline V lookup: CDR1 LGHDT, CDR2 YNNKEL (reference sequence). The CDR3 has 14 amino acids. CDR3 in DNA: TGTGCCAGCAGACAAGACAGGGGTGCTTACGAGCAGTACTTC. Its translation: CASRQDRGAYEQYF.

V is TRBV27 and J is TRBJ1-1; D is unresolved. Germline-derived CDR1 and CDR2 are MNHEY and SMNVEV (reference sequence). This CDR3 is 16 amino acids long. V was trimmed by 2 bases and J by 1 base, leaving 14 bases between them. The CDR3, as DNA: TGTGCCAGCAGTTTAACCTGGCCCTTCCCGAACACTGAAGCTTTCTTT. Its protein is CASSLTWPFPNTEAFF.

The CDR3 here is CASTVLGQGVNEQFF. CDR3 bases: TGTGCCAGTACGGTTTTGGGACAGGGGGTCAATGAGCAGTTCTTC. The chain joins TRBV19 to TRBJ2-1, with TRBD1 identical over 11 bases. Germline CDR1 LNHDA, CDR2 SQIVND (reference sequence). CDR3 length equals 15 residues. The trim removed 7 bases at V and 6 bases at J, leaving 8 bases unmatched.

This chain links TRBV3-1 (or the pseudogene TRBV3-2) with TRBJ2-2, with a possible D match to TRBD2 (6 bases). The V gene lost 5 bases and the J gene lost 7 bases, with 20 bases spanning the gap. The germline CDR1 and CDR2 sequences are LGHDT and YNNKEL (reference sequence). There are 16 residues in the CDR3. The CDR3 is CASSTRDQDMIGELFF. The CDR3 DNA sequence: TGTGCCAGCAGCACGCGGGACCAGGATATGATCGGGGAGCTGTTTTTT.

J is TRBJ2-2 and V is TRBV6-5, with D perhaps matching TRBD2 (6 bases). Germline CDR1 and CDR2: MNHEY and SVGAGI. Trimming removed 7 bases from V and 3 bases from J, with 12 bases in between. This CDR3 is 14 amino acids long. CDR3 region: CASNRELDTGELFF. Written as DNA, the CDR3 is TGTGCCAGCAATCGGGAGTTGGACACCGGGGAGCTGTTTTTT.

This clone was seen a few times. CDR3 loop: CASSQDLGQGNSPLHF. CDR3 DNA: TGCGCCAGCAGCCAAGATCTCGGGCAGGGGAATTCACCCCTCCACTTT. The chain joins TRBV4-3 to TRBJ1-6, with D tentatively TRBD1 (6 bases). V was shortened by 0 bases and J by 7 bases, with 13 bases between the two germline ends. Per the germline V gene, CDR1 is LGHNA and CDR2 is YSLEER. This CDR3 spans 16 amino acids.

V gene TRBV11-2 combines with J gene TRBJ2-5; 8 positions agree with TRBD2. The CDR3 runs to 16 residues. From germline, CDR1 is SGHAT and CDR2 FQNNGV. The junction had 11 bases not matched to a gene; V was cut back by 4 bases and J by 4 bases. The CDR3 spells CASSSSGGLAGETQYF. In nucleotides, the CDR3 is TGTGCCAGCAGCTCTAGTGGGGGGCTAGCGGGAGAGACCCAGTACTTC.

This chain uses TRBV12-3 or TRBV12-4 with TRBJ1-2; 7 positions match TRBD1. J was trimmed by 9 bases and V by 5 bases; bases with no gene match: 9. The CDR3 loop spans 13 amino acids. CDR3 in DNA: TGTGCCAGCAGTCCCGACAGGGAGAGGAGCTACACCTTC. Protein: CASSPDRERSYTF.

The chain links TRBV19 to TRBJ1-5, with TRBD1 matching over 8 bases. The CDR3 has 17 amino acids. Germline trimming cut 4 bases from V and 1 base from J; bases unmatched to any gene: 9. Looked up from germline, CDR1 is LNHDA and CDR2 is SQIVND (reference sequence). The CDR3 here is CASSTPGQVGSNQPQHF. DNA for the CDR3: TGTGCCAGTAGTACCCCGGGACAGGTGGGAAGCAATCAGCCCCAGCATTTT.

This clone was picked up one time. The rearrangement uses TRBV18 and TRBJ2-7; TRBD1 matches at 8 bases. J lost 0 bases, V lost 6 bases, and 7 bases had no gene match. CDR1 and CDR2 from the germline V gene are KGHSH and LQKENI. The CDR3 loop spans 15 amino acids. Here the CDR3 DNA reads TGTGCCAGCTCCCAACAGGGGGGCGGCTCCTACGAGCAGTACTTC. Encoded protein: CASSQQGGGSYEQYF. Variable domain in full (rest from reference TRBV18 and TRBJ2-7): NAGVMQNPRHLVRRRGQEARLRCSPMKGHSHVYWYRQLPEEGLKFMVYLQKENIIDESGMPKERFSAEFPKEGPSILRIQQVVRGDSAAYFCASSQQGGGSYEQYFGPGTRLTVT.

The V and J genes are TRBV6-6 and TRBJ1-3; 8 bases are shared with TRBD1. V shed 6 bases and J 0 bases; nucleotides not matched to a gene: 4. The CDR3 has 15 residues. From germline, CDR1 is MNHNY and CDR2 SVGAGI (reference sequence). CDR3: CASRNTGGSGNTIYF. In DNA form, the CDR3 reads TGTGCCAGCAGGAATACAGGGGGCTCTGGAAACACCATATATTTT.

This chain links TRBV10-3 with TRBJ2-1; D gene uncertain. The CDR3 contains 15 residues. Per the germline V gene, CDR1 is ENHRY and CDR2 is SYGVKD. The V gene lost 2 bases and the J gene lost 5 bases, with 13 bases spanning the gap. CDR3 sequence reads: CAISERNGADNEQFF. The CDR3 nucleotides read TGTGCCATCAGTGAGCGGAACGGTGCGGACAATGAGCAGTTCTTC.

The V call is TRBV12-5, the J call TRBJ1-4; 7 nucleotides align to TRBD1. The length of the CDR3 is 16 residues. Germline values: CDR1 LGHNT, CDR2 FRNRAP. V was clipped by 5 bases and J by 5 bases; unmatched bases: 11. The CDR3 bases are TGTGCTAGTGGTACGTCAAACAGGGGCCGAAATGAAAAACTGTTTTTT. Amino acid sequence: CASGTSNRGRNEKLFF.

This chain uses TRBV10-3 with TRBJ1-1; TRBD1 aligns across 9 bases. CDR1 is ENHRY, CDR2 SYGVKD, per germline. The CDR3 loop spans 13 amino acids. The V segment lost 10 bases and the J segment 3 bases; nucleotides outside the gene matches: 6. The CDR3 nucleotides are TGTGCCAGTGGGAGGGACAGGGACACTGAAGCTTTCTTT. This sequence encodes CASGRDRDTEAFF.